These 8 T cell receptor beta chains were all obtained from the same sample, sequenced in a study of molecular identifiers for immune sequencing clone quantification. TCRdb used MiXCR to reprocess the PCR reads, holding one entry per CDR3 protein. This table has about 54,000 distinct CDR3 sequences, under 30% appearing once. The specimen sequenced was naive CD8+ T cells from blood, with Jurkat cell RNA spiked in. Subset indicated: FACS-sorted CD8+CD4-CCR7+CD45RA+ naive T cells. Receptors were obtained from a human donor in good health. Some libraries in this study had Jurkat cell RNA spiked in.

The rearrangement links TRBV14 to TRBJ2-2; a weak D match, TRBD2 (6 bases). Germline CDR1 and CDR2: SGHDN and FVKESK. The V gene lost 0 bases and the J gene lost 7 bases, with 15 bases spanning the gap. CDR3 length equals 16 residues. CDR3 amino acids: CASSQDRAGRSGELFF. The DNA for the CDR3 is TGTGCCAGCAGCCAAGATCGCGCGGGACGGAGCGGGGAGCTGTTTTTT.

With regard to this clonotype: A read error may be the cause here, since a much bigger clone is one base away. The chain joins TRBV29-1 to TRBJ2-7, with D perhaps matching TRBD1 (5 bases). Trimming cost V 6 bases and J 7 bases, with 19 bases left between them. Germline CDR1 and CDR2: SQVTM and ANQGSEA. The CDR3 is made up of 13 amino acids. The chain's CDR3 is CSVVSCEAGEQYF. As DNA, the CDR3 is TGCAGCGTAGTCTCGTGTGAGGCAGGGGAGCAGTACTTC.

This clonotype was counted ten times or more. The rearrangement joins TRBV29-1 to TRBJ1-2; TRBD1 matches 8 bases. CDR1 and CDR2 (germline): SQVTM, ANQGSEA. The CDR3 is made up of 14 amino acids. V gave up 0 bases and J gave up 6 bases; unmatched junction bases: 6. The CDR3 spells CSVEEVQGADGYTF. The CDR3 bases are TGCAGCGTTGAAGAGGTTCAGGGGGCGGATGGCTACACCTTC.

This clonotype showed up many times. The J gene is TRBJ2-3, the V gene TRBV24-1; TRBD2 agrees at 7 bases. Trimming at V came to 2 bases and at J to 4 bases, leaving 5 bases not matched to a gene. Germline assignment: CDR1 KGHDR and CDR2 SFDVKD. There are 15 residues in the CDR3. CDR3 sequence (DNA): TGTGCCACCAGTGATTGGGGCGGGAGCGCAGATACGCAGTATTTT. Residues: CATSDWGGSADTQYF.

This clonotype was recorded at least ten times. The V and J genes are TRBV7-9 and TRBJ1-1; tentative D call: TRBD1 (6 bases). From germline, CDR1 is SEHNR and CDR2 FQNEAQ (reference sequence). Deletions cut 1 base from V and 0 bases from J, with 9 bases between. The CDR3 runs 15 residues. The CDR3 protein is CASSLGDRMNTEAFF. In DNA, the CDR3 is TGTGCCAGCAGCTTAGGCGACAGGATGAACACTGAAGCTTTCTTT.

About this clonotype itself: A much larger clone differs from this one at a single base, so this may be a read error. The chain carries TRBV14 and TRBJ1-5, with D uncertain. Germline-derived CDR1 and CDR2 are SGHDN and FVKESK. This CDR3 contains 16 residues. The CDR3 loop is CASSPRAVEHNQPRHF. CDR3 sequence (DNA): TGTGCCAGCAGCCCAAGGGCCGTCGAGCACAATCAGCCCCGGCATTTT.

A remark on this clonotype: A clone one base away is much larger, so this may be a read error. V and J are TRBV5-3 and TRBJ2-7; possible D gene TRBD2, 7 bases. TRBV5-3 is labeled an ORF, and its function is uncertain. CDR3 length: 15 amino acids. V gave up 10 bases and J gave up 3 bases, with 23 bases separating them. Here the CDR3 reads CAGSFPRGPYYEQYF. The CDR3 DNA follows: TGTGCCGGCAGCTTCCCGCGGGGGCCATACTACGAGCAGTACTTC.

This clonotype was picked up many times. CDR3 region: CASSSRPKSGNTIYF. The CDR3 region has the DNA TGTGCCAGCAGTTCCCGGCCGAAGTCCGGAAACACCATATATTTT. The gene calls are TRBV28 and TRBJ1-3; D unclear. Between the trimmed V and J ends, which lost 4 bases and 4 bases, there was a span of 14 bases. The CDR3 spans 15 residues. Per germline, CDR1 MDHEN and CDR2 SYDVKM. The full variable domain, its missing parts supplied by reference TRBV28 and TRBJ1-3, is DVKVTQSSRYLVKRTGEKVFLECVQDMDHENMFWYRQDPGLGLRLIYFSYDVKMKEKGDIPEGYSVSREKKERFSLILESASTNQTSMYLCASSSRPKSGNTIYFGEGSWLTVV.